Each of the 32 T cell receptor beta chains below was sequenced from the same sample in a study of T cell responses to AZD1222 COVID-19 vaccine. Produced via immunoSEQ multiplex PCR; TCRdb's table is partial and in-frame only. This sample has 130,000 to 150,000 clones, with more than 70% found just once. Source: peripheral blood, taken 28 days after the second AZD1222 dose. The receptors were sampled from an adult who received the AZD1222 COVID-19 vaccine.

V gene TRBV2 combines with J gene TRBJ2-3; tentative D call: TRBD1 (5 bases). Germline assignment: CDR1 SNHLY and CDR2 FYNNEI. The V end was cut by 4 bases, the J end by 1 base, with 9 bases between. The CDR3 loop spans 14 amino acids. This chain's CDR3 is CASSAWGRTDTQYF. In DNA form, the CDR3 reads TGTGCCAGCAGTGCATGGGGCCGCACAGATACGCAGTATTTT.

This chain connects TRBV2 to TRBJ1-4; 9 bases map to TRBD1. The J segment lost 5 bases and the V segment lost 6 bases, leaving 4 bases of the junction unmatched. The CDR3 totals 14 residues. CDR1 is SNHLY and CDR2 is FYNNEI in the germline V gene. The chain's CDR3 is CASSSGTGNEKLFF. As DNA, the CDR3 is TGTGCCAGCAGCTCCGGGACAGGGAATGAAAAACTGTTTTTT.

The gene calls are TRBV19 and TRBJ2-3, with 9 positions matching TRBD2. The V gene end was trimmed by 1 base and the J gene end by 3 bases; junction bases not matched to a gene: 8. This CDR3 region has 17 residues. Looked up from germline, CDR1 is LNHDA and CDR2 is SQIVND (reference sequence). The CDR3 DNA is TGTGCCAGTAGTATAGTTTCGGCTAGCGGGATAACAGATACGCAGTATTTT. Amino acid sequence: CASSIVSASGITDTQYF.

This chain joins TRBV19 and TRBJ2-1; 7 bases are shared with TRBD1. This CDR3 has 15 amino acids. Trimming at V came to 6 bases and at J to 2 bases, leaving 7 bases not matched to a gene. CDR1 and CDR2 (germline): LNHDA, SQIVND (reference sequence). The CDR3 DNA sequence: TGTGCCAGTAGCGTTAGACAGGGCCCCTACAATGAGCAGTTCTTC. It encodes CASSVRQGPYNEQFF.

The chain joins TRBV7-9 to TRBJ1-4; D is unclear. CDR1 and CDR2 (germline): SEHNR, FQNEAQ (reference sequence). With 2 bases removed from V and 7 bases from J, the gap between germline ends came to 5 bases. The CDR3 sequence is 12 residues long. The CDR3 DNA follows: TGTGCCAGCAGCTTATCCGGTGAAAAACTGTTTTTT. Translating it yields CASSLSGEKLFF.

The V gene is TRBV7-9, the J gene TRBJ1-1, with D tentatively TRBD1 (5 bases). CDR1 and CDR2 from the germline V gene are SEHNR and FQNEAQ (reference sequence). There are 15 residues in the CDR3. Trimming cost V 5 bases and J 0 bases, with 13 bases left between them. The CDR3 sequence: CASSPGASMNTEAFF. The CDR3 nucleotides are TGTGCCAGCAGCCCTGGGGCTTCGATGAACACTGAAGCTTTCTTT.

The rearrangement joins TRBV6-6 to TRBJ1-1; D not resolved. The germline V gene encodes CDR1 MNHNY and CDR2 SVGAGI (reference sequence). The CDR3 contains 13 residues. Trimming pared 4 bases from V and 0 bases from J, leaving 6 bases between. The CDR3 is CASSLTLNTEAFF. In DNA form, the CDR3 reads TGTGCCAGCAGTTTAACTTTGAACACTGAAGCTTTCTTT.

The rearrangement uses TRBV6-5 and TRBJ2-4; 8 bases are a match to TRBD1. The CDR3 has 14 amino acids. Trimming at V came to 5 bases and at J to 4 bases, leaving 4 bases not matched to a gene. Germline CDR1 is MNHEY and CDR2 is SVGAGI. The CDR3: CASSPRTGKNIQYF. In DNA form, the CDR3 reads TGTGCCAGCAGTCCCCGGACAGGGAAAAACATTCAGTACTTC.

The CDR3 loop reads CASSQWDRLGDTIYF. DNA for the CDR3: TGTGCCAGCAGCCAGTGGGACAGGCTAGGGGACACCATATATTTT. The chain carries TRBV3-1 (or the pseudogene TRBV3-2) and TRBJ1-3, with 8 bases lining up with TRBD1. V was pared by 3 bases and J by 8 bases, with 9 bases of the junction left unmatched. This CDR3 is 15 amino acids long. Germline CDR1 LGHDT, CDR2 YNNKEL (reference sequence).

J is TRBJ2-1 and V is TRBV11-3; D possibly corresponds to TRBD1 (6 bases). CDR1 and CDR2 from the germline V gene are SGHNT and YENEEA. V lost 5 bases to trimming and J lost 6 bases, with 20 bases between them. The CDR3 has 16 amino acids. CDR3 DNA sequence: TGTGCCAGCAGCGCGTTACGGGACACGCTGGGCAATGAGCAGTTCTTC. Its protein product is CASSALRDTLGNEQFF.

The V and J genes are TRBV7-3 and TRBJ2-1; 10 bases match TRBD2. This CDR3 is built from 15 residues. Trimming cost V 5 bases and J 5 bases; bases outside gene matches: 6. CDR1 is SGHTA and CDR2 is FQGTGA in the germline V gene. CDR3: CASSPTSGNHNEQFF. The CDR3 DNA sequence: TGTGCCAGCAGCCCTACTAGCGGGAACCACAATGAGCAGTTCTTC.

The chain recombines TRBV9 with TRBJ1-2, with a possible D match to TRBD1 (5 bases). CDR3 length: 13 amino acids. From germline, CDR1 is SGDLS and CDR2 YYNGEE. V lost 0 bases and J lost 4, with 7 bases in between. The CDR3 sequence: CASSVAGTYGYTF. CDR3 sequence (DNA): TGTGCCAGCAGCGTAGCCGGGACCTATGGCTACACCTTC.

V gene TRBV7-8 combines with J gene TRBJ2-1, with 15 bases lining up with TRBD2. Germline V gene data show CDR1 as SGHVS and CDR2 as FQNEAQ. This CDR3 has 18 residues. The J segment lost 4 bases and the V segment lost 5 bases, leaving 9 bases of the junction unmatched. CDR3 bases: TGTGCCAGCAGCGTAGGACTAGCGGGAGGGCCTACATACAATGAGCAGTTCTTC. It yields the protein CASSVGLAGGPTYNEQFF.

The rearrangement uses TRBV4-2 and TRBJ2-7; 10 nucleotides line up with TRBD1. Germline values: CDR1 LGHNA, CDR2 YNFKEQ. The CDR3 totals 15 residues. V lost 0 bases and J lost 2; bases outside the gene matches: 1. The CDR3 region is CASSQEGQGTYEQYF. The CDR3, as DNA: TGTGCCAGCAGCCAAGAGGGACAGGGGACCTACGAGCAGTACTTC.

The rearrangement links TRBV7-9 to TRBJ2-3; either TRBD1 or TRBD2 may fit D (5 bases each). Germline V gene data show CDR1 as SEHNR and CDR2 as FQNEAQ (reference sequence). The CDR3 consists of 14 residues. Trimming took off 6 bases at V and 4 bases at J, with 14 bases between the two ends. The CDR3 here is CASRTLLGADTQYF. CDR3 sequence (DNA): TGTGCCAGCAGAACCCTACTGGGGGCAGATACGCAGTATTTT.

The chain joins TRBV19 to TRBJ2-7; possible D gene TRBD2, 6 bases. V lost 3 bases and J 2 bases, leaving 17 bases between the germline ends. Germline V gene lookup returns CDR1 LNHDA and CDR2 SQIVND (reference sequence). The CDR3 contains 16 residues. The DNA for the CDR3 is TGTGCCAGTAGTATGGGAGGAAGTACGGGAGCCTACGAGCAGTACTTC. Translating it yields CASSMGGSTGAYEQYF.

The rearrangement links TRBV2 to TRBJ2-6, with unresolved D. Germline CDR1 SNHLY, CDR2 FYNNEI. V was trimmed by 6 bases and J by 0 bases, leaving 12 bases between them. The CDR3 runs 16 residues. CDR3 sequence (DNA): TGTGCCAGCAGCCCGGACGGCCCCTCTGGGGCCAACGTCCTGACTTTC. It translates to CASSPDGPSGANVLTF.

This rearrangement joins TRBV24-1 to TRBJ2-1; unclear D gene. The CDR3 is made up of 13 amino acids. V lost 4 bases, J lost 7 bases, and 10 bases lay in between. Germline V lookup: CDR1 KGHDR, CDR2 SFDVKD. The CDR3 region has the DNA TGTGCCACCAGTGACAGACGACCAAATGAGCAGTTCTTC. This gives the protein CATSDRRPNEQFF.

Only one count was recorded for this clone. The chain combines TRBV7-9 with TRBJ1-5; no firm D call. Germline V CDR1 and CDR2: SEHNR, FQNEAQ (reference sequence). The CDR3 spans 13 residues. The V and J ends lost 1 base and 2 bases respectively, with 3 bases between them. CDR3 bases: TGTGCCAGCAGCTTAGAACGCAATCAGCCCCAGCATTTT. Protein product: CASSLERNQPQHF. The complete variable domain, with remaining parts taken from reference TRBV7-9 and TRBJ1-5, reads DTGVSQNPRHKITKRGQNVTFRCDPISEHNRLYWYRQTLGQGPEFLTYFQNEAQLEKSRLLSDRFSAERPKGSFSTLEIQRTEQGDSAMYLCASSLERNQPQHFGDGTRLSIL.

Comment on this clone: The identical CDR3 is also encoded by other nucleotide sequences in the sample. The rearrangement links TRBV19 to TRBJ2-7; 8 positions match TRBD1. The trim removed 3 bases at V and 4 bases at J, leaving 5 bases unmatched. The germline CDR1 and CDR2 sequences are LNHDA and SQIVND (reference sequence). The CDR3 consists of 14 residues. CDR3 sequence reads: CASSIGTGGYEQYF. The CDR3 nucleotides read TGTGCCAGTAGTATCGGGACAGGTGGATACGAGCAGTACTTC.

This sequence joins TRBV27 and TRBJ1-1; D gene uncertain. Trimming removed 3 bases at V and 1 base at J, with 9 bases between. From germline, CDR1 is MNHEY and CDR2 SMNVEV (reference sequence). CDR3 size: 14 residues. CDR3 region: CASSLRRSNTEAFF. DNA of the CDR3: TGTGCCAGCAGTTTGCGGCGGTCGAACACTGAAGCTTTCTTT.

The J gene is TRBJ2-1, the V gene TRBV18, with 10 bases aligning to TRBD2. This CDR3 region has 15 residues. Germline trimming cut 1 base from V and 3 bases from J; bases unmatched to any gene: 0. Looked up from germline, CDR1 is KGHSH and CDR2 is LQKENI. In DNA form, the CDR3 reads TGTGCCAGCTCACCACGGACTAGCGGCTACAATGAGCAGTTCTTC. Protein: CASSPRTSGYNEQFF.

The chain combines TRBV6-2 or TRBV6-3 with TRBJ1-5, with 8 bases aligning to TRBD1. This CDR3 has 21 residues. Germline lookup yields CDR1 MNHEY and CDR2 SVGEGT. The V and J ends lost 6 bases and 5 bases, in that order; junction bases with no gene match: 27. CDR3 sequence: CASSHLLPRGRGMDAYQPQHF. CDR3 in DNA: TGTGCCAGCAGCCACCTACTGCCCAGGGGGCGGGGGATGGACGCATATCAGCCCCAGCATTTT.

The chain carries TRBV27 and TRBJ2-2; D not resolved. The germline gives CDR1 MNHEY, CDR2 SMNVEV (reference sequence). The V and J ends lost 9 bases and 6 bases respectively, with 14 bases between them. The CDR3 is made up of 13 amino acids. CDR3 loop: CASTKLAAGELFF. In DNA, the CDR3 is TGTGCCAGTACAAAACTCGCTGCCGGGGAGCTGTTTTTT.

The chain uses TRBV12-3 or TRBV12-4 and TRBJ1-2; D not resolved. V lost 5 bases and J 4 bases, leaving 11 bases between the germline ends. This CDR3 spans 13 amino acids. In DNA form, the CDR3 reads TGTGCCAGCAGTACGCCCTCGGGCTATGGCTACACCTTC. Amino acid sequence: CASSTPSGYGYTF.

In regard to this clone: One junction end disagrees with the germline gene, perhaps due to a read error. This chain connects TRBV4-1 to TRBJ1-5, with D possibly being TRBD1 (6 bases). This CDR3 contains 15 residues. Germline loops: CDR1 MGHRA, CDR2 YSYEKL. The CDR3 bases are TGCGCCCGCAGCCCTCTGGGGGGGGCAAATCAGCCCCAGCATTTT. Encoded protein: CARSPLGGANQPQHF.

The J gene is TRBJ2-7, the V gene TRBV28; TRBD1 matches 8 bases. From germline, CDR1 is MDHEN and CDR2 SYDVKM. V was pared by 4 bases and J by 0 bases, with 2 bases of the junction left unmatched. This CDR3 spans 14 amino acids. This chain's CDR3 is CASSSGQASYEQYF. The CDR3 DNA follows: TGTGCCAGCAGTTCGGGACAGGCCTCCTACGAGCAGTACTTC.

This chain uses TRBV29-1 with TRBJ2-3, with unresolved D. Looked up from germline, CDR1 is SQVTM and CDR2 is ANQGSEA. The CDR3 totals 11 residues. This CDR3 is CSLGNTDTQYF. CDR3 in DNA: TGCAGTCTAGGGAACACAGATACGCAGTATTTT.

The rearrangement joins TRBV27 to TRBJ2-3; no reliable D call. The V and J ends lost 2 bases and 2 bases respectively, with 8 bases between them. The CDR3 loop spans 14 amino acids. Germline V gene data show CDR1 as MNHEY and CDR2 as SMNVEV (reference sequence). The CDR3 here is CASSLMVTTDTQYF. In DNA, the CDR3 is TGTGCCAGCAGTTTAATGGTTACCACAGATACGCAGTATTTT.

The CDR3 DNA is TGTGCCAGCTCACCACCCTCGTCTGGGTCCTACGAGCAGTACTTC. Its protein is CASSPPSSGSYEQYF. V is TRBV18 and J is TRBJ2-7; D ambiguous. Germline values: CDR1 KGHSH, CDR2 LQKENI. Trimming pared 0 bases from V and 1 base from J, leaving 10 bases between. This CDR3 is built from 15 residues.

The chain is built from TRBV7-9 and TRBJ2-7; D remains unclear. There are 12 residues in the CDR3. Germline CDR1 SEHNR, CDR2 FQNEAQ (reference sequence). V lost 5 bases and J lost 3, with 8 bases in between. The DNA of the CDR3 is TGTGCCAGCAGCCCAGGTTTCTACGAGCAGTACTTC. Its protein is CASSPGFYEQYF.

This clone was found once. The gene calls are TRBV10-1 and TRBJ2-2, with D unclear. V was clipped by 3 bases and J by 6 bases, with 5 bases between them. This CDR3 has 12 residues. Germline assignment: CDR1 WNHNN and CDR2 SYGVQD (reference sequence). CDR3: CASSEVPGELFF. The CDR3 DNA reads TGCGCCAGCAGTGAAGTCCCCGGGGAGCTGTTTTTT.